This T cell receptor beta chain stems from a study of cytomegalovirus exposure and HLA in healthy donors. Background on the study: Sequencing of 150 million to 200 million T cells in an earlier analysis found 100 million or so unique TCR beta sequences. Some 85 million unique TCRs, all from HLA-typed donors, were included in an early release of the data.

Trimming took 6 bases from V and 2 from J, leaving 19 bases between them. This CDR3 has 15 residues. Germline V gene sequence: CDR1 SQVTM, CDR2 ANQGSEA. PCR was performed using 60 Vbeta and 13 Jbeta primers. Clones were read by immunoSEQ multiplex PCR, and TCRdb kept only the in-frame ones, dropping some. The data hold 150,000 to 200,000 clones, with approximately 75% observed a single time. This receptor was obtained from a man in his fifties in good health and CMV-seropositive. The sample comprised PBMCs. The V and J genes are TRBV29-1 and TRBJ1-2; D perhaps matches TRBD1 (5 bases). The CDR3 loop reads CSVAGGMRGNYGYTF. DNA for the CDR3: TGCAGCGTCGCGGGGGGTATGAGAGGAAACTATGGCTACACCTTC.